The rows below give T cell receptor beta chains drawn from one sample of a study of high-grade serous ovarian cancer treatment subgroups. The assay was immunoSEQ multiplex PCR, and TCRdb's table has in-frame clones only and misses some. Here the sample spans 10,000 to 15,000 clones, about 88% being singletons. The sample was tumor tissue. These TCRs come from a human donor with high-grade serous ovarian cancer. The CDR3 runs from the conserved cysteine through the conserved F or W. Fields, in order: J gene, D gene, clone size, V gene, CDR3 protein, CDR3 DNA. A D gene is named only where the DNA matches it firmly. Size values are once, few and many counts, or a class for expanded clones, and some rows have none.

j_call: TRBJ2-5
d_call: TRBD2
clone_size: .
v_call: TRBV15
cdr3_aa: CATSSGEAGGRETQYF
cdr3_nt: TGTGCCACCAGCAGTGGGGAAGCGGGGGGACGAGAGACCCAGTACTTC

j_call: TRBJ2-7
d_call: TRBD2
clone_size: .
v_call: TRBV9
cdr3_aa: CASRLLAGGPPPYEQYF
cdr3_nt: TGTGCCAGCAGACTACTAGCGGGAGGGCCTCCCCCCTACGAGCAGTACTTC

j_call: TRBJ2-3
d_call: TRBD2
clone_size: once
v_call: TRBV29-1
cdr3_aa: CSVSGGAEDTQYF
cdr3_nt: TGCAGCGTTAGCGGGGGGGCCGAAGATACGCAGTATTTT

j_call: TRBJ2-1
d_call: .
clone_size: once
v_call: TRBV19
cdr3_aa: CASSIQGGLEQFF
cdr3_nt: TGTGCCAGTAGTATACAGGGGGGCCTGGAGCAGTTCTTC

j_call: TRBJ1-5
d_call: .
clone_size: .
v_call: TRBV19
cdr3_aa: CASSWGRGNQPQHF
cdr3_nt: TGTGCCAGTTCGTGGGGCAGGGGTAATCAGCCCCAGCATTTT

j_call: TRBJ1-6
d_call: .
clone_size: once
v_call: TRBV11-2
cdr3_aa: CASSSDIRSSYNSPLHF
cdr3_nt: TGTGCCAGCAGCTCGGACATCCGTAGCTCCTATAATTCACCCCTCCACTTT

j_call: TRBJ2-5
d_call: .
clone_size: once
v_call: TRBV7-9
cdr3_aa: CASSLLGRDQYF
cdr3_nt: TGTGCCAGCAGCCTGCTAGGGCGGGACCAGTACTTC

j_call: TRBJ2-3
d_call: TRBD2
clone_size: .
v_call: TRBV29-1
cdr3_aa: CSVEPPSGGPTDTQYF
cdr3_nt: TGCAGCGTTGAACCTCCTAGCGGGGGGCCCACAGATACGCAGTATTTT

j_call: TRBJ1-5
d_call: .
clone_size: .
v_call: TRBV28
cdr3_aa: CASSLGGGNQPQHF
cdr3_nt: TGTGCCAGCAGTTTAGGGGGGGGCAATCAGCCCCAGCATTTT

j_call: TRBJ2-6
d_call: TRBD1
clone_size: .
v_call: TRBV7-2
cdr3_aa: CASNLQGTGTGNVLTF
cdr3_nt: TGTGCCAGCAACCTACAGGGCACCGGGACAGGGAACGTCCTGACTTTC

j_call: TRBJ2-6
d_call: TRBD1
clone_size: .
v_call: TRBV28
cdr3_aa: CASRGTAGANVLTF
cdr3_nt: TGTGCCAGCAGAGGGACAGCTGGGGCCAACGTCCTGACTTTC

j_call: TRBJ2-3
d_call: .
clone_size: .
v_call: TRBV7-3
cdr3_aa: CASSLSLGATDTQYF
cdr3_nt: TGTGCCAGCAGCTTAAGTCTTGGAGCCACAGATACGCAGTATTTT

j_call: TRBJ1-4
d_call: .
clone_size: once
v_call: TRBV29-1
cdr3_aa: CSVGGSNEKLFF
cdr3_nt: TGCAGCGTTGGGGGGTCTAATGAAAAACTGTTTTTT

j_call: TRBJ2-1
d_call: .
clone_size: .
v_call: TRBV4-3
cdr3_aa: CASSPYTINEQFF
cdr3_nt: TGCGCCAGCAGCCCATACACGATCAATGAGCAGTTCTTC

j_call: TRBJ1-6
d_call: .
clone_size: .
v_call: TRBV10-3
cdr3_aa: CAISEREGNSPLHF
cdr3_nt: TGTGCCATCAGTGAGAGGGAGGGTAATTCACCCCTCCACTTT

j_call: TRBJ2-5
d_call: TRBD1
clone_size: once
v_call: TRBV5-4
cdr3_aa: CASSPRGRGRTETQYF
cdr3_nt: TGTGCCAGCAGCCCTCGGGGTAGGGGGCGTACGGAGACCCAGTACTTC

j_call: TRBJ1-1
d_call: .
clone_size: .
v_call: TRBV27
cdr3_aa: CASSLQMNTEAFF
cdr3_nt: TGTGCCAGCAGTTTACAGATGAACACTGAAGCTTTCTTT

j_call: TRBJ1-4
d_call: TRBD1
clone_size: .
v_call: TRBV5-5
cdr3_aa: CASSLVQGGIEKLFF
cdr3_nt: TGTGCCAGCAGCTTGGTTCAGGGGGGCATTGAAAAACTGTTTTTT

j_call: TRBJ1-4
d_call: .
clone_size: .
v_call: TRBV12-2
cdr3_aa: CASRLWFRQSQEKLFF
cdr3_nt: TGTGCAAGTCGCTTATGGTTCAGGCAGAGTCAGGAAAAACTGTTTTTT

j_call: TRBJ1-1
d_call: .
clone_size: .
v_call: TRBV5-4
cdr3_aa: CASSPGGAEAFF
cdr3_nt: TGTGCCAGCAGCCCGGGGGGGGCTGAAGCTTTCTTT

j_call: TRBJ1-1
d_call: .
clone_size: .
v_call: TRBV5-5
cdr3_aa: CASSLDRRNTEAFF
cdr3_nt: TGTGCCAGCAGCTTGGACAGGCGGAACACTGAAGCTTTCTTT

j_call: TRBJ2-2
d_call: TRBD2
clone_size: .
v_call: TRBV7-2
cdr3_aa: CASSLVLAANTGELFF
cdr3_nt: TGTGCCAGCAGCTTAGTTCTAGCGGCGAACACCGGGGAGCTGTTTTTT

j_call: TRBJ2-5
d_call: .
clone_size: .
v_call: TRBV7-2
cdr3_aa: CASSRNQGGKETQYF
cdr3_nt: TGTGCCAGCAGCCGTAACCAGGGTGGGAAAGAGACCCAGTACTTC

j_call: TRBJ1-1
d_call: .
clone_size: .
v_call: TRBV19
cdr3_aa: CASSGTVDTEAFF
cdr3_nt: TGTGCCAGTAGTGGGACGGTGGACACTGAAGCTTTCTTT

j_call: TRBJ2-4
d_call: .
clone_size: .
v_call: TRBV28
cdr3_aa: CASSEAGSAKNIQYF
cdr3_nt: TGTGCCAGCAGTGAAGCCGGGTCAGCCAAAAACATTCAGTACTTC

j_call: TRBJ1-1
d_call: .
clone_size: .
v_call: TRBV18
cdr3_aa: CASSPPSTPVNTEAFF
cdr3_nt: TGTGCCAGCTCACCACCGTCGACGCCAGTGAACACTGAAGCTTTCTTT

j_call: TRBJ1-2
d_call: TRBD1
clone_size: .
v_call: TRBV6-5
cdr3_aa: CASRLNRGPNYGYTF
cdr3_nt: TGTGCCAGCAGACTAAACAGGGGACCAAACTATGGCTACACCTTC

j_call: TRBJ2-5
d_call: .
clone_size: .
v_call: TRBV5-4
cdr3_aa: CASSRDTAGTQYF
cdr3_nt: TGTGCCAGCAGCAGGGACACGGCCGGGACCCAGTACTTC

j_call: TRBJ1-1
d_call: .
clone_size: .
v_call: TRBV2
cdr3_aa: CASSEGRLEAFF
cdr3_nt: TGTGCCAGCAGTGAAGGGCGCCTTGAAGCTTTCTTT

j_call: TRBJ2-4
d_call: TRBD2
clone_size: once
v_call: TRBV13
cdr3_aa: CASSEGLAGAQYF
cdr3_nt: TGTGCCAGCAGCGAAGGACTAGCGGGGGCTCAGTACTTC

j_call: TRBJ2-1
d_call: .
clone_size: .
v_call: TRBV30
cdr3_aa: CAWSVGVGINEQFF
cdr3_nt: TGTGCCTGGAGTGTAGGGGTCGGTATAAATGAGCAGTTCTTC

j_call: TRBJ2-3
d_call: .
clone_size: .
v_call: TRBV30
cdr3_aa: CAWSVLRDTQYF
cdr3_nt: TGTGCCTGGAGTGTATTGCGAGATACGCAGTATTTT

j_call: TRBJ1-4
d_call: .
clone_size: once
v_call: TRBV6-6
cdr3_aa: CASSHGGRNEKLFF
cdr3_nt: TGTGCCAGCAGTCACGGGGGTAGGAATGAAAAACTGTTTTTT

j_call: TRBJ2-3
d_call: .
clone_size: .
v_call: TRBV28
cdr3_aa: CASSLSWASLDTQYF
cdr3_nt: TGTGCCAGCAGTTTATCGTGGGCTAGTCTGGATACGCAGTATTTT

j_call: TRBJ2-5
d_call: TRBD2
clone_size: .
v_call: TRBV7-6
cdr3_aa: CASSLSRRGGAVETQYF
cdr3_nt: TGTGCCAGCAGCCTCTCCCGTCGCGGGGGGGCCGTTGAGACCCAGTACTTC

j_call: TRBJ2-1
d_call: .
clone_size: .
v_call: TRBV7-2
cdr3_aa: CASRRDGSYNEQFF
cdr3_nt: TGTGCCAGCAGAAGGGACGGATCTTACAATGAGCAGTTCTTC

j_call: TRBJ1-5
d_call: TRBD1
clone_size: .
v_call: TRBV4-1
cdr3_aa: CASSQTSPGQGNQPQHF
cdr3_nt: TGCGCCAGCAGCCAAACATCGCCGGGACAGGGGAATCAGCCCCAGCATTTT

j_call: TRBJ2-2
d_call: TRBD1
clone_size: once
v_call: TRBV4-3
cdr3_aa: CASSQLGQDTGELFF
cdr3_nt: TGCGCCAGCAGCCAACTGGGACAGGACACCGGGGAGCTGTTTTTT

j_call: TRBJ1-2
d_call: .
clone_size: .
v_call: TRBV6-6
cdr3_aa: CASSYGTGGYGYTF
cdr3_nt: TGTGCCAGCAGTTACGGGACCGGGGGGTATGGCTACACCTTC

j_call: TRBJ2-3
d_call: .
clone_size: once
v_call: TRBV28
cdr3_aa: CASTHSGTHSATQYF
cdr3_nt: TGTGCCAGCACTCATTCCGGGACTCACTCAGCTACGCAGTATTTT

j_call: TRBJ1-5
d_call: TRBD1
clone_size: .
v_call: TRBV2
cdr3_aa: CASSLQGAGTGQPQHF
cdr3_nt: TGTGCCAGCAGCTTACAGGGGGCGGGGACAGGACAGCCCCAGCATTTT

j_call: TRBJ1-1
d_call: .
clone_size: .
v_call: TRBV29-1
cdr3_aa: CSVGRTIHTEAFF
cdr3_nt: TGCAGCGTGGGTCGGACGATCCACACTGAAGCTTTCTTT

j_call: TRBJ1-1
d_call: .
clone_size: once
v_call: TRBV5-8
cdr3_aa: CASSLAGGGNTEAFF
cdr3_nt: TGTGCCAGCAGCTTGGCCGGGGGGGGGAACACTGAAGCTTTCTTT

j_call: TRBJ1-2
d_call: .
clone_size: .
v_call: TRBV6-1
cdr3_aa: CASSGTLARVDSSYYGYTF
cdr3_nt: TGTGCCAGCAGTGGGACCCTGGCCAGGGTTGACAGTTCGTACTATGGCTACACCTTC

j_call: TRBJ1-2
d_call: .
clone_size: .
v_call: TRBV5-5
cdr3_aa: CASEVSVSRSRKTYGYTF
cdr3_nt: TGTGCCAGCGAGGTTTCTGTCTCGCGCTCGCGAAAGACCTATGGCTACACCTTC

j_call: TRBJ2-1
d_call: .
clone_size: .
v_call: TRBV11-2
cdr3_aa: CASSPHSGLRYNEQFF
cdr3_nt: TGTGCCAGCAGCCCTCACTCGGGGCTCAGGTACAATGAGCAGTTCTTC

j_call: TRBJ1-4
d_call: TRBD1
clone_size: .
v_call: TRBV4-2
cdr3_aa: CASSYRAGGQGGEKLFF
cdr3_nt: TGTGCCAGCAGCTACCGAGCAGGGGGACAGGGCGGCGAAAAACTGTTTTTT

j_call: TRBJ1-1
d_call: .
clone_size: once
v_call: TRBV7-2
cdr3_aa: CASSLVGRNTEAFF
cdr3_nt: TGTGCCAGCAGCTTAGTAGGTCGGAACACTGAAGCTTTCTTT

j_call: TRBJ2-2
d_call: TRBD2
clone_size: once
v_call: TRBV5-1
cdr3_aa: CASSSGLANTGELFF
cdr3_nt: TGCGCCAGCAGCTCAGGACTAGCGAACACCGGGGAGCTGTTTTTT